What follows is one T cell receptor (beta chain) and its context. Antigen unknown. The junction shows a germline mismatch at one end, possibly a read error. This CDR3 spans 13 amino acids. Germline V gene data show CDR1 as LGHNA and CDR2 as YSLEER. These data belong to a study of tumor-infiltrating lymphocytes in primary liver carcinoma. Study context: Both sexes were represented among patients, who were 30 to 69 years old.

The tissue used was unsorted bulk material of roughly 17-31 mg. RNA and DNA were co-extracted from it with the AllPrep DNA/RNA mini kit. Overall study results and limits: Merely about 7-25% of top clones occurred in all five tumor regions. Pairs comparing tumor with adjacent tissue or blood overlapped less than pairs drawn from tumor regions.

TCR beta cDNA was made from approximately 500 ng total RNA with a constant-region primer. ARM-PCR was slightly modified, and three nested multiplex PCR rounds with it gave rise to the TCR beta libraries. Both of the initial two PCR rounds ran for about 11 cycles and employed TRBV1-TRBV30 forward primers alongside a C-beta reverse primer. TCRdb called the multiplex PCR reads again in MiXCR, with one record for every CDR3 protein. Of about 200,000 distinct CDR3 sequences detected, 85% appear once; the ten largest clones hold approximately 18%. The sequencing sample was made of tumor tissue from primary liver carcinoma. The clonotype comes from a man aged 35-49 years with primary liver carcinoma and hepatitis B virus infection. V gene TRBV4-3 combines with J gene TRBJ2-2; unclear D gene. CDR3 DNA: TGCGTCAGCAGCCCCAAACGCACCTGGGAGCTGTTTTTT. This codes for CVSSPKRTWELFF.